Detailed here is one T cell receptor beta chain. A much bigger clone sits one base away, suggesting this may be a read error. These data belong to a study of early T cells in non-severe SARS-CoV-2 infection. As for the study in general: Chains from this unsorted whole-blood bulk RNA could not be paired.

TCRdb re-called the 5' RACE reads with MiXCR, one entry per CDR3 protein. The sample records over 60,000 distinct CDR3 sequences, roughly 9.1% being singletons. The germline V gene encodes CDR1 SGHKS and CDR2 YYEKEE (reference sequence). V was cut by 4 bases and J by 0 bases, with 3 bases left in between. This CDR3 is 12 amino acids long. The material sequenced was whole blood, taken at baseline. This TCR came from an adult who was a healthcare worker with PCR-confirmed SARS-CoV-2 infection or an uninfected control (not recorded which). The genes are TRBV5-5 and TRBJ2-3; D call uncertain. CDR3 in amino acids: CASSPSTDTQYF. The CDR3 region has the DNA TGTGCCAGCAGCCCCAGCACAGATACGCAGTATTTT.